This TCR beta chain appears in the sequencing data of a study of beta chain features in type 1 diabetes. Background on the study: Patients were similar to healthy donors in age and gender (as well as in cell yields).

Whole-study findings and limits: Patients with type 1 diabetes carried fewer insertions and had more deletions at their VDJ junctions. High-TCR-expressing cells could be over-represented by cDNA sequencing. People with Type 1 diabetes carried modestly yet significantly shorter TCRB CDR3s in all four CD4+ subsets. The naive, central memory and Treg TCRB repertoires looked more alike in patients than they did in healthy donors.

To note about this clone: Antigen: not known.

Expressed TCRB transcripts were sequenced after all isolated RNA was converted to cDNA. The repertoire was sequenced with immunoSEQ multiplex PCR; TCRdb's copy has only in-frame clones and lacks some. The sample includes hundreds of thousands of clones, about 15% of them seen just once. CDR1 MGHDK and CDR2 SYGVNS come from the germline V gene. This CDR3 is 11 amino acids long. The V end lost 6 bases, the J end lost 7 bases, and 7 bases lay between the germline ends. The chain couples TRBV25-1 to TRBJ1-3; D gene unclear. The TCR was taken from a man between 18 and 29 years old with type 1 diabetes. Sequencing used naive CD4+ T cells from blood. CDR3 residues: CASRMRNTIYF. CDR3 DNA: TGTGCCAGCAGGATGCGGAACACCATATATTTT.